Listed below are T cell receptor beta chains from one sample, sequenced in a study of cytomegalovirus exposure and HLA in healthy donors. Clones were read by immunoSEQ multiplex PCR, and TCRdb kept only the in-frame ones, dropping some. The repertoire includes around 180,000 clones, about three quarters of them detected once, and roughly 0.99% sits in the top ten. The sample taken for sequencing was PBMCs. The source of these receptors is a woman between 40 and 50 years old in good health and CMV-seronegative. CDR3s include the opening cysteine and the closing phenylalanine or tryptophan. A D gene is named only where the DNA matches it firmly. The listing skips clone size in some rows; elsewhere it reads once, few, many or a size class.

size	D	J	V	DNA	CDR3
.	.	TRBJ1-2	TRBV4-3	TGCGCCAGCAGCCAAGATCCCGGCACACAGGGAAACCGGCGTGGCTACACCTTC	CASSQDPGTQGNRRGYTF
.	.	TRBJ2-3	TRBV5-6	TGTGCCAGCAGTTTCGATTACTACACAGATACGCAGTATTTT	CASSFDYYTDTQYF
.	TRBD2	TRBJ2-1	TRBV19	TGTGCCAGTAGGTTAATAGCGGGAGGACGCTCCTACAATGAGCAGTTCTTC	CASRLIAGGRSYNEQFF
.	.	TRBJ1-2	TRBV11-3	TGTGCCAGCAGCTTAGGGGGACTGTCTGGCTATGGCTACACCTTC	CASSLGGLSGYGYTF
few	TRBD2	TRBJ2-1	TRBV7-6	TGTGCCAGCAAGGAGTTCGGGAGGGAAAACAATGAGCAGTTCTTC	CASKEFGRENNEQFF
.	.	TRBJ2-3	TRBV19	TGTGCCAGTAGATCAGGCCCTGATAGCACAGATACGCAGTATTTT	CASRSGPDSTDTQYF
.	TRBD2	TRBJ2-7	TRBV19	TGTGCCAGTAGTATAAGGGCGGGAGGGACGACCCCCTACGAGCAGTACTTC	CASSIRAGGTTPYEQYF
.	.	TRBJ2-2	TRBV2	TGTGCCAGCAGGACAGGACCGACCGGGGAGCTGTTTTTT	CASRTGPTGELFF
once	.	TRBJ2-1	TRBV9	TGTGCCAGCAGCGACCCGGGTGCGGGATTAACCTACAATGAGCAGTTCTTC	CASSDPGAGLTYNEQFF
.	.	TRBJ1-5	TRBV6-5	TGTGCCAGCAGTTACTCGAGGGATCAGCCCCAGCATTTT	CASSYSRDQPQHF
.	TRBD1	TRBJ1-2	TRBV19	TGTGCCAGTAGTATAGGGGACAGGGTGACTGGTGGCTACACCTTC	CASSIGDRVTGGYTF
.	TRBD2	TRBJ2-1	TRBV28	TGTGCCAGCAGTTCCATCGGCGGGACTAGCGGCTACAATGAGCAGTTCTTC	CASSSIGGTSGYNEQFF
.	.	TRBJ2-7	TRBV6-1	TGTGCCACCCAAGGACAGATCGGACTCTCCTACGAGCAGTACTTC	CATQGQIGLSYEQYF
.	.	TRBJ2-7	TRBV10-3	TGTGCCATCAGTGAGCGGAGACTAGAATCGGACGAGCAGTACTTC	CAISERRLESDEQYF
few	.	TRBJ2-3	TRBV28	TGTGCCAGCAGTTCCTTCACAGATACGCAGTATTTT	CASSSFTDTQYF
few	.	TRBJ2-3	TRBV7-2	TGTGCCAGCAGCTTAGACGGGGATACGCAGTATTTT	CASSLDGDTQYF
few	.	TRBJ1-1	TRBV7-2	TGTGCCAGCAGCTTAGAGGGGCTGATGAACACTGAAGCTTTCTTT	CASSLEGLMNTEAFF
.	TRBD1	TRBJ2-1	TRBV5-1	TGCGCCAGCAGCTTGACAGGGGACGGGTCCTACAATGAGCAGTTCTTC	CASSLTGDGSYNEQFF
.	TRBD2	TRBJ2-3	TRBV11-3	TGTGCCAGCAGCGGTTATAGCGGGAGGCCCCTTAGCACAGATACGCAGTATTTT	CASSGYSGRPLSTDTQYF
few	.	TRBJ1-3	TRBV30	TGTGCCTGGAGCGGAGGCGGAGCTGGAAACACCATATATTTT	CAWSGGGAGNTIYF
.	TRBD1	TRBJ1-1	TRBV29-1	TGCAGCGCCCGGTCCGGGACAGGGGGTTCCCTGGCCGCTGAAGCTTTCTTT	CSARSGTGGSLAAEAFF
.	.	TRBJ2-2	TRBV21-1	TGTGCCAGCAGCAAAGATCGGGCGGGAACGAACACCGGGGAGCTGTTTTTT	CASSKDRAGTNTGELFF
.	.	TRBJ1-1	TRBV6-5	TGTGCCAGCTACAGGGCGGGTACTGAAGCTTTCTTT	CASYRAGTEAFF
.	TRBD2	TRBJ2-7	TRBV6-5	TGTGCCAGCACGAAGGGAAGCGGGGTCGACTACGAGCAGTACTTC	CASTKGSGVDYEQYF
.	TRBD2	TRBJ2-2	TRBV27	TGTGCCAGGGTCGTAGCGGGGGCGAACACCGGGGAGCTGTTTTTT	CARVVAGANTGELFF
.	TRBD1	TRBJ1-3	TRBV19	TGTGCCAGTATATCAGGGGGCTCTGGAAACACCATATATTTT	CASISGGSGNTIYF
.	.	TRBJ1-1	TRBV29-1	TGCAGCGTGACAAGTCTCAGCCACACTGAAGCTTTCTTT	CSVTSLSHTEAFF